This T cell receptor (beta chain) is drawn from a study of vaccination and CD4 T cells after COVID-19. With respect to this clonotype: Its antigen is still unknown.

Cultured CD4+ T cell DNA underwent sequencing with the Oncomine TCR Beta short-read assay. MiXCR, run by TCRdb on the PCR reads, gives a single entry per CDR3 protein. The sample contains some 14,000 distinct CDR3 sequences, about 50% of which appear only once. The treatment: approximately 9-day PBMC culture with coronavirus spike peptide pools or control peptides (ViraFEST assay). It was with 9 to 10 IU/ml IL-2 and approximately 9.7 ug/ml peptide pools that roughly 2 million PBMCs per well were cultured. CDR1 and CDR2 from the germline V gene are SNHLY and FYNNEI. J was trimmed by 5 bases and V by 8 bases; bases with no gene match: 8. This CDR3 is built from 15 residues.

The specimen was CD4+ T cells from blood, cultured in vitro, collected before SARS-CoV-2 vaccination. This sequence was found in a human donor who had recovered from COVID-19. The chain has TRBV2 and TRBJ2-7; 14 bases are a match to TRBD2. The CDR3 DNA reads as TGTGCCAGCGGGGGACTAGCGGGAGCTCCTAACGAGCAGTACTTC. Its translation is CASGGLAGAPNEQYF.